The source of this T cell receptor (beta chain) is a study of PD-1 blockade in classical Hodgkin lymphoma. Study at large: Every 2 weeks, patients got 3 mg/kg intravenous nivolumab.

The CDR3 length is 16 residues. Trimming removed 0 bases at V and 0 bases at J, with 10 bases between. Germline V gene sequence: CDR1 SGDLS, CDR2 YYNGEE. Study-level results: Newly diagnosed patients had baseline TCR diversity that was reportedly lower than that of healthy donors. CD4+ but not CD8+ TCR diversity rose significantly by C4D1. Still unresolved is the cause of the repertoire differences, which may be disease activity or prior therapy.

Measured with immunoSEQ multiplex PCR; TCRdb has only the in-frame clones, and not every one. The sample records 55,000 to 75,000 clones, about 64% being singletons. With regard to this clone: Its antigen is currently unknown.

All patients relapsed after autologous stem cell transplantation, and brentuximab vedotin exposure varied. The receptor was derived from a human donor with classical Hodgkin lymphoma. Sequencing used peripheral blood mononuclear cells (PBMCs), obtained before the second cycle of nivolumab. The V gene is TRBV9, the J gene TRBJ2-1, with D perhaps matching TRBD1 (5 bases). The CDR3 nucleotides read TGTGCCAGCAGCGTAGGGGGCGGTAACTCCTACAATGAGCAGTTCTTC. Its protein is CASSVGGGNSYNEQFF.